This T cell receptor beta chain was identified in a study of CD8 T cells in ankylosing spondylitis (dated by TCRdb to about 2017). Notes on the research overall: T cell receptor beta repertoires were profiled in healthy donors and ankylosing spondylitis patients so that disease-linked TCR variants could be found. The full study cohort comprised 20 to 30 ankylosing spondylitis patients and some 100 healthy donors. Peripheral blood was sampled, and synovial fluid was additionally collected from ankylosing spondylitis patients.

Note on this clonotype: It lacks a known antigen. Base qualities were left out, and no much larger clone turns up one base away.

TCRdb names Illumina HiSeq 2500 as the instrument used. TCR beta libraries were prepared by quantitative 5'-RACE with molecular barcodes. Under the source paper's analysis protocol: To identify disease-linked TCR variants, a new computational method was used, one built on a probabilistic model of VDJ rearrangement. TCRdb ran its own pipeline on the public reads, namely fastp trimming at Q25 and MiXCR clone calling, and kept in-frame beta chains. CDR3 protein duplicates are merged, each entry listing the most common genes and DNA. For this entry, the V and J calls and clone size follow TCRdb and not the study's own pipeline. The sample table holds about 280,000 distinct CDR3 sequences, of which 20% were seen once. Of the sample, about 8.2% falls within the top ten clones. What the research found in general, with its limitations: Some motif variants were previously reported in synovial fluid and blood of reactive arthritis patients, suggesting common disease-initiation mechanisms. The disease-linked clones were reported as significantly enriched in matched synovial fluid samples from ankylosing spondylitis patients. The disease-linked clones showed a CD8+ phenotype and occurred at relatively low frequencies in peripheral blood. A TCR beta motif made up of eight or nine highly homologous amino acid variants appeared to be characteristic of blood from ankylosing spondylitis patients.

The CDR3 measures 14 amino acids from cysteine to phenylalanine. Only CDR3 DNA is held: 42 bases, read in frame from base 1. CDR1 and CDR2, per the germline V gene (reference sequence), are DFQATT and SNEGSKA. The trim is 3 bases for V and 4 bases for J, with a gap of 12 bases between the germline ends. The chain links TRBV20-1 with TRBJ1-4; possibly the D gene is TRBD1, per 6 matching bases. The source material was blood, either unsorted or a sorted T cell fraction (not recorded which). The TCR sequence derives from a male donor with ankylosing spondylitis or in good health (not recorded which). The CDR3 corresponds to CSARDSRGNEKLFF. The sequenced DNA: TGCAGTGCTAGGGACAGCCGGGGTAATGAAAAACTGTTTTTT.